This T cell receptor beta chain was documented in a study of cytomegalovirus exposure and HLA in healthy donors (dated by TCRdb to about 2017). The study in broad terms: An earlier analysis of some 600 of the donors reported under 300 Gb of sequence data and 95 million to 130 million unique TCR beta sequences obtained from roughly 170 million T cells. Every discovery cohort repertoire had been produced on one sequencing platform. A later analysis re-examined previously published TCR beta repertoires from over 500 donors and added high-resolution HLA genotyping to investigate patterns of TCR occurrence. Approximately 300 gigabases of sequencing data and 70 million to 100 million unique TCR sequences made up an early release that covered approximately 620 HLA-typed donors. The study profiled the T cell repertoires of around 700 subjects by immunosequencing and related them to cytomegalovirus serostatus. Across approximately 420 genotyped donors of the cohort, an average of approximately 200,000 unique TCR beta nucleotide sequences per donor were sequenced, and roughly 20% of those sequences were non-productive. To predict cytomegalovirus infection status, the study brought together high-throughput TCR immunosequencing, statistical association of individual TCRs with disease status, and machine learning. In a later genetic analysis, genome-wide SNP genotypes for about 65% of the 666 donors were used, and that subset was treated as a discovery cohort. Because of strong linkage in the cohort, roughly 5 DR-DQ haplotypes were treated as single units for association and clustering. The number of typed donors differed by locus: about 620-630 for A, B, C, DRB1 and DQB1; about 520 for DQA1; around 610 for DPA1; and roughly 470 for DPB1. In an earlier analysis of a few hundred of the donors, high-throughput TCR beta sequencing was used to judge whether each TCR beta V gene segment behaved as functional or pseudogenic. Both class I and class II loci were covered by HLA typing, at four-digit resolution. The genetic ancestry cluster associated with self-reported Caucasian donors included about 81% of the roughly 400 genotyped donors. Along with the roughly 670-subject first cohort, a separate validation cohort of some 130 different subjects was used. Rather than using new phenotypic data, the later analysis identified candidate immune exposures from TCR beta sequences and from how often those sequences occurred across donors. The study aimed to test whether signatures of past pathogen exposure could be identified by cataloging public T cell receptors. Donor age, sex, ethnicity and CMV serostatus were compiled alongside the repertoire data.

V gives up 5 bases and J gives up 0 bases, and the segment between their germline ends measures 17 bases. The CDR3 starts with the cysteine, ends with the phenylalanine, and has 17 residues. This entry keeps only the CDR3 DNA: 51 bases, framed from base 1. CDR1 and CDR2 are drawn from the germline V gene: SGHAT, FQNNGV. The library was made by the immunoSEQ multiplex PCR assay. The multiplex PCR relied on a mix of 60 forward primers for TCR Vbeta segments and 13 reverse primers for TCR Jbeta segments. A multiplex PCR assay on genomic DNA amplified the CDR3 region of rearranged TCR beta genes. On the Illumina HiSeq System, the amplified TCR beta libraries were sequenced as 87-base-pair reads. In the original analysis: Across the 600 to 700 repertoires, a later analysis counted approximately 83 million unique TCR beta chains, roughly 11 million of which were shared by at least two donors. Raw reads were error-corrected and collapsed into unique sequences by a nearest-neighbor algorithm in which closely related sequences were merged to remove PCR and sequencing errors. Alignment of CDR3 sequences to IMGT reference sequences was used to assign V, D and J gene segments. For a sequence to be retained, a match of at least six nucleotides was required to both a V gene segment and a J gene segment. Rearrangements were called productive when the CDR3 lacked stop codons and stayed in frame with V and J; all others were non-productive. Following IMGT convention, CDR3 was defined as the stretch from the second conserved V-encoded cysteine to the conserved J-encoded phenylalanine. The earlier analysis of approximately 500 of the donors excluded sequences that lacked an unambiguous match to a single V gene segment. An earlier analysis of almost 600 of the donors classified V segments as functional when productive rearrangements were above 56.7% and as segregating when the standard deviation between donors was above 5%. A statistical classification framework was developed to diagnose cytomegalovirus status using the catalog of TCR beta chain sequences. V and J gene assignment, in a later analysis, came from comparing TCR nucleotide sequences with IMGT/GENE-DB human TR gene sequences. A later analysis assigned CDR3 sequences and most-parsimonious VDJ recombination scenarios with the TCRdist pipeline. In a later analysis, every TCR beta chain was defined by the combination of its CDR3 amino acid sequence and its V-gene family, and reads without a unique V-gene family were dropped. In a later analysis, approximately 640 highly shared, low-generation-probability nucleotide sequences were removed to address suspected cross-contamination and a sequencing artifact. A later analysis calculated a clonal expansion index for each public chain from normalized within-repertoire ranks of inferred template counts. In a later analysis, generation probabilities were computed using a VDJ recombination model fitted to out-of-frame rearrangements, and the results were checked against IGoR. A later analysis scored TCR-TCR, TCR-HLA and TCR-CMV co-occurrence with hypergeometric tests, applying a repertoire-size bias correction to TCR pairs. False discovery rates were estimated in a later analysis by permuting HLA or CMV assignments 20 times. A later analysis grouped co-occurring TCRs with DBSCAN, adding TCRdist sequence similarity when clustering within HLA-allele-positive subsets. Repertoires with fewer than 30,000 or more than 120,000 public chains were left out of co-occurrence clustering, as were about five repertoires with anomalous nucleotide sharing. TCRdb provides this immuneACCESS table in a form limited to in-frame rearrangements. Some clones are lacking; in checked studies, under half of them reflect an unresolved V gene, and why the rest are absent is not known. V and J calls and clone size are copied from that table; D and trimming were computed from the DNA. The sample table shows tens of thousands of clones, and about three quarters are seen once. The top ten constitute around 8.4% of the sample.

The cohort consisted of more than 650 healthy bone marrow donors. At the time of sampling, every cohort member was nominally healthy, though immune exposures that went unrecorded were likely present. The donor tested CMV seronegative and was one of the 352 seronegative cohort members. Each donor provided a peripheral blood sample, and peripheral blood mononuclear cells were used for TCR beta sequencing. The Qiagen DNeasy Blood Extraction Kit was used to extract genomic DNA from the blood cell samples. Overall study results and their limits: In a later analysis, most CMV-associated TCR beta chains were found to appear HLA-restricted, with HLA associations seemingly driven largely by CMV exposure. Because the 87-base-pair reads could not distinguish some IMGT-functional V segments, including TRBV6-2 and TRBV6-3, those segments were excluded. In a later analysis, HLA-associated TCR beta chains were found to be more clonally expanded and to have lower generation probabilities than equally common non-associated chains. A total of around 150 TCR beta chains were listed by the study as associated with cytomegalovirus. A later genetic analysis reported fewer N-insertions in productive TCRs among donors in an Asian-associated ancestry cluster than the approximately 670-donor mean. According to a later analysis, TCR association rates differed among HLA loci, with DRB1 alleles showing the most associated TCRs and HLA-C alleles showing the fewest. An association between a missense DCLRE1C variant and V-gene and J-gene trimming of TCR beta chains was found in a later genetic analysis and replicated in an independent cohort. The presence/absence analyses assumed that sequencing depth was roughly uniform across donors, and that assumption may not be true. A further reported finding was that TCR beta sequences accurately predicted the HLA-A and HLA-B alleles for most subjects in the first cohort. While some public TCRs were present in many individuals, most TCR sequences turned up only very rarely across donors. CMV serostatus was the only immune exposure information available for the cohort. In this cohort, only TCR beta chains were sequenced, and detectable features were limited by the absence of alpha or paired-chain data. The classifier was reported to diagnose cytomegalovirus status with high specificity and sensitivity in both the original and validation cohorts. A cluster of highly shared sequence variants was judged likely to be a technical artifact of the sequencing pipeline. When HLA alleles, especially DR and DQ, strongly co-occurred, TCR associations were difficult to assign to individual alleles. A few of the identified cytomegalovirus-associated TCR beta chains were confirmed in vitro to be specific for cytomegalovirus antigens. Because counts were too low, approximately 18 rarely observed V segments, including chromosome 9 orphons, were excluded from the earlier analysis of under 650 of the donors. In a later analysis, several top co-occurrence clusters were reported to appear linked to parvovirus B19, influenza, CMV and Epstein-Barr virus. In a later analysis, about 16,000 TCR beta sequences were associated with specific HLA alleles at a false discovery rate of 0.05. Because HLA typing was missing for some donors at each locus, association tests included only the typed subset. In an earlier analysis of approximately 590 of the donors, most TCR beta V segments were observed in productive rearrangements about 87% or about 30% of the time, broadly matching IMGT annotations. It was suggested by the authors that the approach could potentially be generalized to other disease states and immunological phenotypes. Linkage disequilibrium might explain the correlated functional status among segregating V segments, but an unknown experimental factor could not be ruled out.

This clone was observed a few times. Its antigen is currently not known. Base qualities were left out, and no much larger clone turns up one base away. The V gene is TRBV11-2 and the J gene is TRBJ2-4; TRBD2 is perhaps the D gene, given 6 matching bases. The source material was PBMCs. The clonotype comes from a man between 60 and 75 years old in good health and CMV-seronegative. The nucleotides are TGTGCCAGCAGCATGATCGACCGGGGACTAGCCAAAAACATTCAGTACTTC. Its protein is CASSMIDRGLAKNIQYF.